The source of this TCR beta chain is a study of blood T cells in healthy people across ages. PCR was performed a second time for about 7 to 12 cycles using a sample-barcoded 5' primer and a J-beta primer mix. Every sample gave at least 2.5 million paired-end reads containing CDR3. TCRdb fed the 5' RACE reads into MiXCR, producing one record per CDR3 protein. The table has around 1,000,000 distinct CDR3 sequences, 30% to 40% seen once. Broader study findings: Long-lived donors carried more naive CD4+ cells and greater diversity than aged donors.

Germline assignment: CDR1 MGHDK and CDR2 SYGVNS. There are 14 residues in the CDR3. The ends were cut back, 3 bases at V and 8 bases at J, with 16 bases in the middle. Regarding this clonotype: The antigen remains unidentified.

The study isolated at least 6.5 million PBMCs from each sample. This chain links TRBV25-1 with TRBJ1-1, with TRBD1 as a possible D gene (5 bases). This TCR was recovered from a young man in good health. Source material: blood. CDR3 bases: TGTGCCAGCAGTGATCAAAGGGGATGGGCGGAAGCTTTCTTT. This codes for CASSDQRGWAEAFF.